Below, 22 T cell receptor beta chains from the same sample are listed, as sequenced in a study of molecular identifiers for immune sequencing clone quantification. A single record per CDR3 protein comes from TCRdb applying MiXCR to the PCR reads. The table records some 97,000 distinct CDR3 sequences, 20% to 30% of them present only once. The sequenced sample was naive CD8+ T cells from blood, with Jurkat cell RNA spiked in. Subset indicated: FACS-sorted CD8+CD4-CCR7+CD45RA+ naive T cells. The receptor set was obtained from a human donor in good health. Some libraries in this study had Jurkat cell RNA spiked in.

This clonotype showed up many times. This sequence joins TRBV30 and TRBJ2-7; D is possibly TRBD2 (5 bases). The V end lost 0 bases, the J end lost 3 bases, and 9 bases lay between the germline ends. Germline CDR1 is GTSNPN and CDR2 is SVGIG (reference sequence). The CDR3 contains 13 residues. CDR3: CAWSVDYNYEQYF. The DNA for the CDR3 is TGTGCCTGGAGTGTTGACTACAACTACGAGCAGTACTTC.

This clonotype was observed a few times. The V call is TRBV28, the J call TRBJ2-2; D call uncertain. CDR3 length: 13 amino acids. The ends were cut back, 4 bases at V and 6 bases at J, with 9 bases in the middle. Per the germline V gene, CDR1 is MDHEN and CDR2 is SYDVKM. The CDR3 here is CASSSRASGELFF. CDR3 DNA sequence: TGTGCCAGCAGTTCACGGGCCTCCGGGGAGCTGTTTTTT.

V usage is TRBV19 and J usage is TRBJ1-5; D gene ambiguous. This CDR3 is 15 amino acids long. The V gene's germline CDR1 is LNHDA and CDR2 SQIVND (reference sequence). V was trimmed by 3 bases and J by 1 base, leaving 10 bases between them. CDR3: CASSIGSESNQPQHF. CDR3 nucleotides: TGTGCCAGTAGTATTGGGTCTGAAAGCAATCAGCCCCAGCATTTT. The variable domain in full, with the rest retrieved from reference TRBV19 and TRBJ1-5, is DGGITQSPKYLFRKEGQNVTLSCEQNLNHDAMYWYRQDPGQGLRLIYYSQIVNDFQKGDIAEGYSVSREKKESFPLTVTSAQKNPTAFYLCASSIGSESNQPQHFGDGTRLSIL.

To note about this clonotype: This may arise from a read error, as a much more abundant clone is one base away. The chain carries TRBV4-1 and TRBJ2-7; the D is unclear. Between the trimmed V and J ends, which lost 1 base and 2 bases, there was a span of 12 bases. The CDR3 runs 15 residues. CDR1 is MGHRA, CDR2 YSYEKL, per germline. The CDR3 sequence is CASSQVPQVPYEQYF. The CDR3 DNA follows: TGCGCCAGCAGCCAAGTCCCGCAGGTCCCCTACGAGCAGTACTTC.

Comment on this clonotype: Sequence at one end of the junction differs from germline and may be a read error. This rearrangement joins TRBV19 to TRBJ2-3; 9 bases are a match to TRBD1. The germline V gene has CDR1 LNHDA and CDR2 SQIVND (reference sequence). This CDR3 spans 17 amino acids. CDR3 loop: CASTTRTGDPFTDTRYF. Here the CDR3 DNA reads TGTGCCAGTACTACAAGGACAGGGGACCCTTTCACAGATACGCGGTATTTT.

This clonotype was picked up many times. The chain carries TRBV27 and TRBJ1-1, with D possibly matching TRBD1 (5 bases). This CDR3 contains 13 residues. Germline V gene data show CDR1 as MNHEY and CDR2 as SMNVEV (reference sequence). Trimming removed 2 bases from V and 8 bases from J, with 12 bases in between. The CDR3 protein is CASSLMTGTEAFF. The CDR3 bases are TGTGCCAGCAGTTTAATGACGGGGACCGAAGCTTTCTTT.

This clonotype was counted only a few times. The V and J genes are TRBV29-1 and TRBJ2-7; D remains unclear. The CDR3 covers 12 residues. V was cut by 1 base and J by 4 bases, with 8 bases left in between. In germline, CDR1 is SQVTM, CDR2 ANQGSEA. CDR3 region: CSVEVKDYEQYF. CDR3 in DNA: TGCAGCGTTGAAGTGAAGGATTACGAGCAGTACTTC.

This chain joins TRBV27 and TRBJ2-7; no definite D call. V was trimmed by 3 bases and J by 3 bases, leaving 9 bases between them. CDR3 length: 13 amino acids. Looked up from germline, CDR1 is MNHEY and CDR2 is SMNVEV (reference sequence). This CDR3 is CASSLGRFYEQYF. CDR3 in DNA: TGTGCCAGCAGTTTGGGCAGATTCTACGAGCAGTACTTC.

This clonotype was counted many times. This chain uses TRBV7-9 with TRBJ2-3, with 14 bases fitting TRBD2. Germline-derived CDR1 and CDR2 are SEHNR and FQNEAQ (reference sequence). The CDR3 contains 15 residues. V lost 4 bases, J lost 6 bases, and 3 bases stayed unmatched. The CDR3 sequence: CASSSTSGGADTQYF. In nucleotides, the CDR3 is TGTGCCAGCAGCTCGACTAGCGGGGGGGCTGATACGCAGTATTTT.

This clonotype was seen ten or more times. This rearrangement joins TRBV7-9 to TRBJ2-2, with a possible D match to TRBD2 (6 bases). The V end lost 5 bases, the J end lost 0 bases, and 13 bases lay between the germline ends. Germline V gives CDR1 SEHNR, CDR2 FQNEAQ (reference sequence). CDR3 size: 16 residues. DNA for the CDR3: TGTGCCAGCAGCATCCGGGAGACCGCGAACACCGGGGAGCTGTTTTTT. It specifies CASSIRETANTGELFF.

This clonotype was seen only a few times. A read error is likely, as this CDR3 ends without the conserved phenylalanine or tryptophan. This rearrangement joins TRBV4-1 to TRBJ2-5, with 8 bases that match TRBD2. Germline values: CDR1 MGHRA, CDR2 YSYEKL. After removal of 0 bases from V and 5 bases from J, the junction contained 8 bases not matched to a gene. This CDR3 is 16 amino acids long. DNA for the CDR3: TGCGCCAGCAGCCAAGAGGGGGTTCGGGAGGGGGAGACCCAGTACTCC. This translates into CASSQEGVREGETQYS.

A word on this clonotype: The junction departs from germline at one end; a sequencing error may be responsible. The J gene is TRBJ2-5, the V gene TRBV9; 9 bases map to TRBD2. The CDR3 consists of 16 residues. Germline CDR1 SGDLS, CDR2 YYNGEE. CDR3 sequence: CASSVGGSGRKEPQYF. CDR3 DNA sequence: TGTGCCAGCAGCGTAGGGGGTAGCGGGAGAAAAGAGCCCCAGTACTTC.

In this sample, this clonotype turned up many times. The CDR3 region has the DNA TGTGCCAGTAGCTTGGGGCCGGAGTCACCCCTCCACTTT. It is translated as CASSLGPESPLHF. The chain carries TRBV19 and TRBJ1-6; tentative D call: TRBD1 (5 bases). Germline lookup yields CDR1 LNHDA and CDR2 SQIVND (reference sequence). Trimming left V 6 bases short and J 10 bases short, with 13 bases between. The CDR3 contains 13 residues.

The rearrangement uses TRBV9 and TRBJ2-1; TRBD2 agrees at 7 bases. CDR3 length: 16 residues. The V gene's germline CDR1 is SGDLS and CDR2 YYNGEE. V shed 4 bases, J shed 3 bases, and the junction held 10 bases outside the gene matches. The CDR3 DNA sequence: TGTGCCAGCAGCCCTCCGACCGGCGGGAGCTACAATGAGCAGTTCTTC. Translating it yields CASSPPTGGSYNEQFF.

This clonotype was detected ten times or more. V gene TRBV28 combines with J gene TRBJ2-7; 11 bases align to TRBD2. This CDR3 contains 15 residues. Losses at the gene ends were 6 bases for V and 2 bases for J; bases not matched to a gene: 6. Germline CDR1 is MDHEN and CDR2 is SYDVKM. The CDR3 DNA follows: TGTGCCAGCAGACAGACTAGCGGGGAAACCTACGAGCAGTACTTC. Residues: CASRQTSGETYEQYF. The variable domain in full, with the rest retrieved from reference TRBV28 and TRBJ2-7, is DVKVTQSSRYLVKRTGEKVFLECVQDMDHENMFWYRQDPGLGLRLIYFSYDVKMKEKGDIPEGYSVSREKKERFSLILESASTNQTSMYLCASRQTSGETYEQYFGPGTRLTVT.

In this sample, this clonotype turned up many times. The genes are TRBV27 and TRBJ2-6; tentatively, D is TRBD1 or TRBD2 (5 bases each). CDR1 and CDR2 (germline): MNHEY, SMNVEV (reference sequence). The CDR3 loop spans 18 amino acids. V lost 5 bases to trimming and J lost 0 bases, with 17 bases between them. The CDR3 bases are TGTGCCAGCAGTATACTCCATAGGGACCGCTCTGGGGCCAACGTCCTGACTTTC. Its protein is CASSILHRDRSGANVLTF.

There are a few counts of this clonotype. The chain couples TRBV19 to TRBJ2-6; D ambiguous. The germline V gene has CDR1 LNHDA and CDR2 SQIVND (reference sequence). The CDR3 loop spans 15 amino acids. V shed 1 base and J shed 1 base, with 5 bases lying between them. The chain's CDR3 is CASSIGRSGANVLTF. The DNA for the CDR3 is TGTGCCAGTAGTATAGGTAGATCTGGGGCCAACGTCCTGACTTTC.

This clonotype showed up many times. This chain uses TRBV5-1 with TRBJ2-2; no clear D. The V gene's germline CDR1 is SGHRS and CDR2 YFSETQ. CDR3 length: 13 residues. V was shortened by 6 bases and J by 3 bases, with 9 bases between the two germline ends. The CDR3 DNA is TGCGCCAGCAATTTTTTCTACACCGGGGAGCTGTTTTTT. This translates into CASNFFYTGELFF.

This clonotype came up a few times. V usage is TRBV5-1 and J usage is TRBJ2-1; perhaps D is TRBD1 or TRBD2 (5 bases each). This CDR3 has 15 residues. Germline lookup yields CDR1 SGHRS and CDR2 YFSETQ. Trimming pared 4 bases from V and 1 base from J, leaving 12 bases between. CDR3 coding DNA: TGCGCCAGCAGCCGTGAGGGGTTATCCTACAATGAGCAGTTCTTC. Its protein is CASSREGLSYNEQFF.

On this clonotype itself: This may stem from a read error, because a much larger clone lies one nucleotide away. The chain couples TRBV7-6 to TRBJ2-7; TRBD1 matches at 12 bases. From germline, CDR1 is SGHVS and CDR2 FNYEAQ. This CDR3 spans 16 amino acids. CDR3 sequence (DNA): TGTGCCAGCAGCTCGGGACAGGGGGCCTCCTCCTACGCGCAGTACTTC. This encodes CASSSGQGASSYAQYF.

This clonotype showed up many times. The chain couples TRBV11-2 to TRBJ2-5; the D gene is possibly TRBD1 (6 bases). Trimming took 6 bases from V and 4 from J, leaving 12 bases between them. The CDR3 runs to 13 residues. CDR1 is SGHAT, CDR2 FQNNGV, per germline. The CDR3 DNA sequence: TGTGCCAGCAGACCCACAGGGTTAGAGACCCAGTACTTC. As protein: CASRPTGLETQYF.

This clonotype was detected only a few times. This sequence joins TRBV27 and TRBJ2-2, with D maybe TRBD1 (5 bases). V dropped 0 bases and J dropped 2 bases, with 10 bases sitting between them. The germline gives CDR1 MNHEY, CDR2 SMNVEV (reference sequence). The CDR3 has 16 residues. The CDR3 sequence is CASSLSPQGNTGELFF. The CDR3 DNA reads TGTGCCAGCAGTTTATCTCCCCAGGGTAACACCGGGGAGCTGTTTTTT.